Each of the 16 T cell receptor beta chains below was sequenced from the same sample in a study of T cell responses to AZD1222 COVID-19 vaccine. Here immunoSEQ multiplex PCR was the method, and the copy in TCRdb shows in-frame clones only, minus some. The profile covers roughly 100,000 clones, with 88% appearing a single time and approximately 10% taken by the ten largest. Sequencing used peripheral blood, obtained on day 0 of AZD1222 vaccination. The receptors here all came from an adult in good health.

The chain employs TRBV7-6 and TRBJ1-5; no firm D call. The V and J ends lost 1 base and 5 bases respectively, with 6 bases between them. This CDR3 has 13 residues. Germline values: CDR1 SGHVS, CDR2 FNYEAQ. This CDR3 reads CASSLGSDQPQHF. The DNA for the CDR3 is TGTGCCAGCAGCTTAGGATCTGATCAGCCCCAGCATTTT.

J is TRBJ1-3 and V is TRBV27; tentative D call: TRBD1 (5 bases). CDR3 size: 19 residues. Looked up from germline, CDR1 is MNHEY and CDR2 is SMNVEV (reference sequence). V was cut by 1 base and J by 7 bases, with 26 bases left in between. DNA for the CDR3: TGTGCCAGCAGTTTATTAGGTGGGGCACAAGGGCGGACCGGGAACACCATATATTTT. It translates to CASSLLGGAQGRTGNTIYF.

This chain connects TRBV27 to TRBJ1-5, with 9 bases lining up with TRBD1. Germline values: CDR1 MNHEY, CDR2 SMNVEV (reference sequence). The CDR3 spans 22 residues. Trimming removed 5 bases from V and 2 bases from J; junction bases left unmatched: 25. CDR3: CASSHRPLQGADLVYRNQPQHF. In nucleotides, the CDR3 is TGTGCCAGCAGTCACAGACCCCTACAGGGGGCCGATCTAGTATATCGCAATCAGCCCCAGCATTTT.

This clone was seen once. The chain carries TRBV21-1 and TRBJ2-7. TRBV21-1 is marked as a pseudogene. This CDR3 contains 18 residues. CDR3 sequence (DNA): TGTGCCAGCAGCAAAGTATCCACTAGGGGGGACCGCATTTACGAGCAGTACTTC. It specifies CASSKVSTRGDRIYEQYF.

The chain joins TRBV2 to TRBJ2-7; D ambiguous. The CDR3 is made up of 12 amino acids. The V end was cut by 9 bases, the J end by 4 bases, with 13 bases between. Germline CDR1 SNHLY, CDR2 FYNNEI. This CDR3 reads CASLVLNYEQYF. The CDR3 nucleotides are TGTGCCAGTTTGGTCCTAAATTACGAGCAGTACTTC. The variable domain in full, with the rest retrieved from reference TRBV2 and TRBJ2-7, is EPEVTQTPSHQVTQMGQEVILRCVPISNHLYFYWYRQILGQKVEFLVSFYNNEISEKSEIFDDQFSVERPDGSNFTLKIRSTKLEDSAMYFCASLVLNYEQYFGPGTRLTVT.

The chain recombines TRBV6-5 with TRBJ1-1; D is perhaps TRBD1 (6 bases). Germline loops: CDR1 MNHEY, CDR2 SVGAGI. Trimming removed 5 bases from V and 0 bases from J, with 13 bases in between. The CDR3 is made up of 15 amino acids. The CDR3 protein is CASSPLNRVNTEAFF. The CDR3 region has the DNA TGTGCCAGCAGTCCCCTGAACAGGGTGAACACTGAAGCTTTCTTT.

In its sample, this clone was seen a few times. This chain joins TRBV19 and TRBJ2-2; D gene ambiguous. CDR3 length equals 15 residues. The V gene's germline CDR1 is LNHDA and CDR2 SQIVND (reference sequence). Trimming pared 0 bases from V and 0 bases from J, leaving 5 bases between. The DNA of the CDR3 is TGTGCCAGTAGTATAGACCGTTCGAACACCGGGGAGCTGTTTTTT. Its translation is CASSIDRSNTGELFF.

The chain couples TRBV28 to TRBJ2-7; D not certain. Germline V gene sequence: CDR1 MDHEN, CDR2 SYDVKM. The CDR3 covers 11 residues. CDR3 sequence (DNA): TGTGCTACGATAGGGTGGGACGAGCAGTACTTC. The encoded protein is CATIGWDEQYF. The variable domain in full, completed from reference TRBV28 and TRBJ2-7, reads DVKVTQSSRYLVKRTGEKVFLECVQDMDHENMFWYRQDPGLGLRLIYFSYDVKMKEKGDIPEGYSVSREKKERFSLILESASTNQTSMYLCATIGWDEQYFGPGTRLTVT.

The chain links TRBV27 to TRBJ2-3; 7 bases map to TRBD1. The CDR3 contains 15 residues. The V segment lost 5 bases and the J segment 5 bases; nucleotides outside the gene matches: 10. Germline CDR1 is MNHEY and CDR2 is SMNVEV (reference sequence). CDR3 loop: CASSPTGRQKDTQYF. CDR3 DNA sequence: TGTGCCAGCAGTCCGACAGGGCGTCAGAAAGATACGCAGTATTTT.

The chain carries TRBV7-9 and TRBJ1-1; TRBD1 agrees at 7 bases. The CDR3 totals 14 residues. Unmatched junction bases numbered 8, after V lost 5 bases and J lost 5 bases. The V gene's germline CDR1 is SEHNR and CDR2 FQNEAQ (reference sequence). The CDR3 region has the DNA TGTGCCAGCAGCACGACAGGGCAGTGGACTGAAGCTTTCTTT. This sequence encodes CASSTTGQWTEAFF.

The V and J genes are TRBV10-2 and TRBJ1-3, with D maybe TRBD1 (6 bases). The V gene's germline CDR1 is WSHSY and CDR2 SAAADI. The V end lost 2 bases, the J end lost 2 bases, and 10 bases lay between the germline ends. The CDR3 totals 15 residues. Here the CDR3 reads CASSEGGRAGNTIYF. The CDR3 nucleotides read TGCGCCAGCAGTGAGGGGGGGCGGGCTGGAAACACCATATATTTT.

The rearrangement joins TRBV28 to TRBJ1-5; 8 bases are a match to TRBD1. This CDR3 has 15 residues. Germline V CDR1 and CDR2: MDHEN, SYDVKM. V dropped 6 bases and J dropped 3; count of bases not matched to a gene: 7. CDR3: CASSTGTGYNQPQHF. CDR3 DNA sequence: TGTGCCAGCAGCACCGGGACAGGCTACAATCAGCCCCAGCATTTT.

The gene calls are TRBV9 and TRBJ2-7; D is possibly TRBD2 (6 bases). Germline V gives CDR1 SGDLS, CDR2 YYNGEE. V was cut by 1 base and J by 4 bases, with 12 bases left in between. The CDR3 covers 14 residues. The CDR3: CASSVSGRGYEQYF. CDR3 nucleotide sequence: TGTGCCAGCAGCGTATCCGGGAGAGGTTACGAGCAGTACTTC.

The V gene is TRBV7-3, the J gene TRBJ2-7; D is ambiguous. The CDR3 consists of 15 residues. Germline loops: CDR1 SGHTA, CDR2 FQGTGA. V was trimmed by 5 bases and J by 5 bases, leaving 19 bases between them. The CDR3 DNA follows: TGTGCCAGCAGCCCCCTTGGGGTAACTTTGGACGAGCAGTACTTC. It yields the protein CASSPLGVTLDEQYF.

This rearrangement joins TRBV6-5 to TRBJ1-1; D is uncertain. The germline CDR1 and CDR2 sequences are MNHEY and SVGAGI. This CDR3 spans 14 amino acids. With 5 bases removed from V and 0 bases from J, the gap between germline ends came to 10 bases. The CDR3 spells CASSPGFMNTEAFF. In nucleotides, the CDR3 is TGTGCCAGCAGTCCGGGGTTCATGAACACTGAAGCTTTCTTT.

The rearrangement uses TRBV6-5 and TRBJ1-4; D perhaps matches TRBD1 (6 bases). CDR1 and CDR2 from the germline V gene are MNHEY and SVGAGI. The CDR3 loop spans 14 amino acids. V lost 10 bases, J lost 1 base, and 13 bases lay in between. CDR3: CATVSGETNEKLFF. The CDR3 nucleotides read TGTGCCACCGTATCAGGGGAAACTAATGAAAAACTGTTTTTT.